This section outlines one T cell receptor (beta chain) sequence together with its context. Antigen: not known. Here immunoSEQ multiplex PCR was the method, and the copy in TCRdb shows in-frame clones only, minus some. The sample includes roughly 110,000 clones, about nine tenths of them seen just once. The sample is drawn from a study of T cell responses to AZD1222 COVID-19 vaccine. Whole-study results and caveats: The donors showed a predominance of white British ancestry and of females, with possible underestimation of clonal diversity. The reported proportion of spike-specific TCRs targeting unmutated variant regions was nearly half. Baseline seropositivity occurred in only six or seven AZD1222 recipients.

Pooled together were second doses at about 4 or about 12 weeks. The TCR originated in an adult who received the AZD1222 COVID-19 vaccine. Sequenced material: peripheral blood, taken 28 days after the second AZD1222 dose.

As DNA, the CDR3 is TGTGCCAGCTCACCAACCCCTAGCGGGAGTGGGGAGCAGTACTTC. Translation gives CASSPTPSGSGEQYF. The chain uses TRBV18 and TRBJ2-7, with 10 bases fitting TRBD2. CDR1 KGHSH and CDR2 LQKENI come from the germline V gene. The trim removed 2 bases at V and 7 bases at J, leaving 8 bases unmatched. The CDR3 runs to 15 residues.